This record covers a single T cell receptor (beta chain). The sample belongs to a study of CD8 T cells in Susac syndrome. With 1 base removed from V and 12 bases from J, the gap between germline ends came to 14 bases. The CDR3 runs 13 residues. Germline V gives CDR1 KGHDR, CDR2 SFDVKD. Roughly 0.45 to 1 ug RNA was reverse transcribed with random hexamers. TCRdb ran MiXCR on the immunoSEQ multiplex PCR reads and lists one entry per CDR3 protein. The sample includes over 150,000 distinct CDR3 sequences, around 96% of them seen just once. The multiple sclerosis controls consisted of treatment-naive patients with relapsing-remitting disease, either stable or active.

This receptor was taken from a human donor with multiple sclerosis. Sequences were obtained from CD4+ T cells from PBMCs. This chain uses TRBV24-1 with TRBJ1-2; D gene ambiguous. This chain's CDR3 is CATSDFTAGPHTF. The CDR3 DNA sequence: TGTGCCACCAGTGATTTCACAGCCGGGCCTCACACCTTC.